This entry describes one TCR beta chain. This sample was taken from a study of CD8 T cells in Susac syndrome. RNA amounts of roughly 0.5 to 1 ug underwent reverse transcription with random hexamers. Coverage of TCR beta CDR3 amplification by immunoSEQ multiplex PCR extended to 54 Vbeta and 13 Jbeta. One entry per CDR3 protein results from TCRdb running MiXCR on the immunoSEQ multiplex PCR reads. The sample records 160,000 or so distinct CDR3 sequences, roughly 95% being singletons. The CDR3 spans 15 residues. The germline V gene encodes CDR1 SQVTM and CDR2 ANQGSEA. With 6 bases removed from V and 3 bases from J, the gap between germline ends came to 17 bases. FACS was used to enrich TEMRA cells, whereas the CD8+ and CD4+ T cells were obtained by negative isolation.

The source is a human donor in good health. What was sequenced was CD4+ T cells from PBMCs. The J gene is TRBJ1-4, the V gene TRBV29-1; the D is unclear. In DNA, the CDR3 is TGCAGCGTCATCCGGTACAATCTTCCTAATGAAAAACTGTTTTTT. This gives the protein CSVIRYNLPNEKLFF. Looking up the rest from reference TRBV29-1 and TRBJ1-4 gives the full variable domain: SAVISQKPSRDICQRGTSLTIQCQVDSQVTMMFWYRQQPGQSLTLIATANQGSEATYESGFVIDKFPISRPNLTFSTLTVSNMSPEDSSIYLCSVIRYNLPNEKLFFGSGTQLSVL.